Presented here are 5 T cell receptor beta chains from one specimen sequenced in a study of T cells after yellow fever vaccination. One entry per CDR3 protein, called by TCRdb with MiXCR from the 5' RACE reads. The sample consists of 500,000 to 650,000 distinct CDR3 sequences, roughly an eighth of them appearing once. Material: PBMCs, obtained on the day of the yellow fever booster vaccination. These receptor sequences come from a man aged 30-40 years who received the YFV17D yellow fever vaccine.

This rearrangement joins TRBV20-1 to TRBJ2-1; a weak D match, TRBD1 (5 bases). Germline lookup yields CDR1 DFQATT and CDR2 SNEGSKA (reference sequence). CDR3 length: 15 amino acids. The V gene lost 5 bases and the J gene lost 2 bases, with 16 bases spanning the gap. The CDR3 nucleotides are TGCAGTGCTGTCCCTCAGGGAAACACCTACAATGAGCAGTTCTTC. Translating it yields CSAVPQGNTYNEQFF.

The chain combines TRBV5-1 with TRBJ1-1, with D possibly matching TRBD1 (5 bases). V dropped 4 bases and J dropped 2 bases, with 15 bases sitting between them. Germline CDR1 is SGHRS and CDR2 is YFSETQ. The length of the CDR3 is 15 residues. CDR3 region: CASSQNPTVNTEAFF. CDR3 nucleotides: TGCGCCAGCAGCCAAAACCCGACAGTCAACACTGAAGCTTTCTTT. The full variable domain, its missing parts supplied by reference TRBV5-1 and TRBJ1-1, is KAGVTQTPRYLIKTRGQQVTLSCSPISGHRSVSWYQQTPGQGLQFLFEYFSETQRNKGNFPGRFSGRQFSNSRSEMNVSTLELGDSALYLCASSQNPTVNTEAFFGQGTRLTVV.

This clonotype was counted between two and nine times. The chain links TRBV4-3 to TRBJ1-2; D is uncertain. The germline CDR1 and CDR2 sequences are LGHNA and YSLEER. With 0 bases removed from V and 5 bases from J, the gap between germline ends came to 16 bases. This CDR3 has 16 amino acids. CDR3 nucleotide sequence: TGCGCCAGCAGCCAAGAGAAAGGCATAGGGATTTATGGCTACACCTTC. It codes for CASSQEKGIGIYGYTF.

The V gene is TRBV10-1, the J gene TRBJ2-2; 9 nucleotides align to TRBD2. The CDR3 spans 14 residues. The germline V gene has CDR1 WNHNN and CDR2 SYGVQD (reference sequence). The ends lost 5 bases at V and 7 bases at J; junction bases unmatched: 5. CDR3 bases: TGCGCCAGCAGTTTACTAGCGGGCGTCGGGGAGCTGTTTTTT. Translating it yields CASSLLAGVGELFF.

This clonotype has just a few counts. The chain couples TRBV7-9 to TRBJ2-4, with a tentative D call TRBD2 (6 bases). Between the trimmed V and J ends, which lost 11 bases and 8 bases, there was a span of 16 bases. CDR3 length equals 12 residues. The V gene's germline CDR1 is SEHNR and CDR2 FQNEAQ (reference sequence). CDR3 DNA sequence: TGTGCCGGTTCAACGGGGGACGACATTCAGTACTTC. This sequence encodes CAGSTGDDIQYF. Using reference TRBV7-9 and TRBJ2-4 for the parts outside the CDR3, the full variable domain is DTGVSQNPRHKITKRGQNVTFRCDPISEHNRLYWYRQTLGQGPEFLTYFQNEAQLEKSRLLSDRFSAERPKGSFSTLEIQRTEQGDSAMYLCAGSTGDDIQYFGAGTRLSVL.